This passage covers 27 T cell receptor beta chains from one sample sequenced in a study of early T cells in non-severe SARS-CoV-2 infection. A single record per CDR3 protein comes from TCRdb applying MiXCR to the 5' RACE reads. The data contain over 80,000 distinct CDR3 sequences, around 12% of them singletons. Sequences were derived from whole blood, sampled at baseline. The receptors shown here come from an adult who was a healthcare worker with PCR-confirmed SARS-CoV-2 infection or an uninfected control (not recorded which).

The J gene is TRBJ1-4, the V gene TRBV7-9, with 7 bases matching TRBD1. This CDR3 spans 16 amino acids. Germline loops: CDR1 SEHNR, CDR2 FQNEAQ (reference sequence). The V segment lost 5 bases and the J segment 7 bases; nucleotides outside the gene matches: 13. The CDR3 loop is CASSPKWEGAIEKLFF. DNA for the CDR3: TGTGCCAGCAGCCCAAAGTGGGAGGGGGCGATTGAAAAACTGTTTTTT.

The CDR3 sequence: CSVRATGDEQFF. DNA of the CDR3: TGCAGCGTTAGGGCTACGGGCGATGAGCAGTTCTTC. The chain uses TRBV29-1 and TRBJ2-1; no definite D call. Trimming cost V 5 bases and J 8 bases, with 13 bases left between them. Germline V gene data show CDR1 as SQVTM and CDR2 as ANQGSEA. This CDR3 has 12 residues.

This clonotype was observed a handful of times. This chain uses TRBV5-1 with TRBJ2-5, with 9 bases aligning to TRBD1. This CDR3 is 15 amino acids long. Germline assignment: CDR1 SGHRS and CDR2 YFSETQ. Trimming took 3 bases from V and 5 from J; bases not matched to a gene: 8. The CDR3 loop is CASSSPGQGPETQYF. The CDR3 nucleotides are TGCGCCAGCAGCTCACCGGGACAGGGCCCGGAGACCCAGTACTTC.

The chain combines TRBV3-1 with TRBJ2-7, with TRBD2 matching 11 bases. Germline V gene data show CDR1 as LGHDT and CDR2 as YNNKEL (reference sequence). Unmatched junction bases numbered 3, after V lost 3 bases and J lost 2 bases. The CDR3 length is 15 residues. The CDR3 loop reads CASSQGTSGPYEQYF. The CDR3, as DNA: TGTGCCAGCAGCCAGGGGACTAGCGGCCCCTACGAGCAGTACTTC.

The chain links TRBV29-1 to TRBJ2-2; 9 bases are a match to TRBD1. This CDR3 has 18 residues. With 1 base clipped from V and 3 bases from J, the junction kept 12 bases outside the gene matches. Germline CDR1 is SQVTM and CDR2 is ANQGSEA. CDR3 in DNA: TGCAGCGTTGAAGGGGCACAGGGGGCAGGTTCATACACCGGGGAGCTGTTTTTT. Its protein product is CSVEGAQGAGSYTGELFF.

Here the CDR3 reads CASSFVGTGGLANLQETQYF. CDR3 in DNA: TGTGCCAGCAGCTTTGTAGGAACAGGGGGACTAGCGAACTTACAAGAGACCCAGTACTTC. The J gene is TRBJ2-5, the V gene TRBV11-3; 10 bases agree with TRBD2. V was clipped by 3 bases and J by 2 bases; unmatched bases: 18. The CDR3 is 20 residues long. In germline, CDR1 is SGHNT, CDR2 YENEEA.

This clonotype was observed a few times. The chain uses TRBV12-3 or TRBV12-4 and TRBJ1-2; TRBD1 matches 7 bases. The V segment lost 6 bases and the J segment 8 bases; nucleotides outside the gene matches: 9. CDR3 length equals 13 residues. This CDR3 reads CASRDRSQSGYTF. DNA for the CDR3: TGTGCCAGCAGGGACAGGTCCCAGTCGGGCTACACCTTC.

Only a few counts were recorded for this clonotype. This chain uses TRBV2 with TRBJ2-2; 10 bases are shared with TRBD1. CDR3 length: 17 amino acids. Trimming at V came to 6 bases and at J to 7 bases, leaving 14 bases not matched to a gene. The germline gives CDR1 SNHLY, CDR2 FYNNEI. The CDR3 bases are TGTGCCAGCAGGGCGGTTTCCGGGACAGGGGCTGGCGGGGAGCTGTTTTTT. This gives the protein CASRAVSGTGAGGELFF.

The V call is TRBV20-1, the J call TRBJ2-2; D remains ambiguous. The CDR3 has 15 amino acids. V was trimmed by 1 base and J by 2 bases, leaving 11 bases between them. Per the germline V gene, CDR1 is DFQATT and CDR2 is SNEGSKA (reference sequence). CDR3: CSARARIFNTGELFF. CDR3 DNA: TGCAGTGCTAGAGCTAGGATTTTCAACACCGGGGAGCTGTTTTTT.

This clonotype was counted a few times. The chain combines TRBV9 with TRBJ2-7; D is undetermined. CDR1 and CDR2 from the germline V gene are SGDLS and YYNGEE. This CDR3 contains 15 residues. Trimming stripped 1 base from V and 0 bases from J, with 11 bases between. The CDR3 DNA follows: TGTGCCAGCAGCGTATCAGCCGGGTACTCCTACGAGCAGTACTTC. It codes for CASSVSAGYSYEQYF.

This clonotype was observed at least ten times. This chain joins TRBV19 and TRBJ2-3; unclear D gene. The germline gives CDR1 LNHDA, CDR2 SQIVND (reference sequence). Trimming stripped 0 bases from V and 6 bases from J, with 19 bases between. The CDR3 has 17 residues. The CDR3 here is CASSIDQTARNSDTQYF. DNA for the CDR3: TGTGCCAGTAGTATAGACCAGACGGCCCGGAATTCCGATACGCAGTATTTT.

This clonotype was observed a handful of times. The chain uses TRBV9 and TRBJ2-1; 9 bases are shared with TRBD2. This CDR3 has 16 residues. Trimming cost V 1 base and J 5 bases; bases outside gene matches: 7. Germline V gives CDR1 SGDLS, CDR2 YYNGEE. The CDR3 loop reads CASSVPGGGVHNEQFF. DNA of the CDR3: TGTGCCAGCAGCGTACCCGGCGGGGGGGTCCACAATGAGCAGTTCTTC.

V and J are TRBV27 and TRBJ2-1, with D perhaps TRBD2 (6 bases). CDR1 is MNHEY and CDR2 is SMNVEV in the germline V gene (reference sequence). Trimming cost V 5 bases and J 10 bases, with 18 bases left between them. This CDR3 is 14 amino acids long. The CDR3 here is CASSTLGRGEEQFF. The CDR3 nucleotides are TGTGCCAGCAGTACCTTAGGGCGGGGCGAGGAGCAGTTCTTC.

At least ten counts were recorded for this clonotype. The V and J genes are TRBV7-9 and TRBJ2-5; D is possibly TRBD2 (6 bases). The V end lost 5 bases, the J end lost 5 bases, and 18 bases lay between the germline ends. Germline CDR1 and CDR2: SEHNR and FQNEAQ (reference sequence). The CDR3 length is 15 residues. The CDR3 DNA reads TGTGCCAGCAGCCCCCGTTGGGGGGACGGGGAGACCCAGTACTTC. This encodes CASSPRWGDGETQYF.

The genes are TRBV5-1 and TRBJ2-5; the D gene could be TRBD1 or TRBD2 (5 bases each). There are 13 residues in the CDR3. The germline V gene has CDR1 SGHRS and CDR2 YFSETQ. Trimming took 5 bases from V and 5 from J, leaving 13 bases between them. CDR3 coding DNA: TGCGCCAGCAGAACGGGGTCAGGGGAGACCCAGTACTTC. Translated, it gives CASRTGSGETQYF.

In this sample, this clonotype turned up a few times. The chain couples TRBV12-5 to TRBJ1-1, with a possible D match to TRBD1 (5 bases). The germline gives CDR1 LGHNT, CDR2 FRNRAP. The CDR3 is 13 residues long. V was cut by 0 bases and J by 3 bases, with 5 bases left in between. The CDR3 nucleotides are TGTGCTAGTGGTTTGGTAGGGGACACTGAAGCTTTCTTT. It codes for CASGLVGDTEAFF.

This clonotype was seen ten or more times. The genes are TRBV6-5 and TRBJ1-2; 8 bases are a match to TRBD1. Germline V gene lookup returns CDR1 MNHEY and CDR2 SVGAGI. The CDR3 is 15 residues long. J was trimmed by 3 bases and V by 5 bases; bases with no gene match: 8. In DNA form, the CDR3 reads TGTGCCAGCAGTCCTGCGGACAGGGAGGACTATGGCTACACCTTC. Amino acid sequence: CASSPADREDYGYTF.

This clonotype occurred a few times. The chain is built from TRBV28 and TRBJ2-3, with 12 nucleotides matching TRBD2. Germline CDR1 MDHEN, CDR2 SYDVKM. V trimming: 2 bases; J trimming: 7 bases; junction bases outside the gene matches: 10. This CDR3 has 17 residues. The CDR3 is CASSLASGRAGRNTQYF. The CDR3 DNA reads TGTGCCAGCAGTTTAGCTAGCGGGAGGGCCGGTAGGAATACGCAGTATTTT.

This clonotype was recorded a few times. V usage is TRBV28 and J usage is TRBJ2-3, with D perhaps TRBD2 (6 bases). The CDR3 covers 13 residues. Germline CDR1 and CDR2: MDHEN and SYDVKM. V lost 10 bases and J lost 2, with 13 bases in between. CDR3 region: CANRGRHTDTQYF. The CDR3 nucleotides read TGTGCCAACCGGGGGAGGCACACAGATACGCAGTATTTT.

This clonotype has at least ten counts. V is TRBV21-1 and J is TRBJ2-3; TRBD2, the table's D call, lacks a check against the DNA. TRBV21-1 is a recognized pseudogene. This CDR3 is built from 15 residues. The CDR3 bases are TGTGCCAGCTGGACTAGCGGGGGGGCCTTAGATACGCAGTATTTT. Its translation is CASWTSGGALDTQYF.

The genes are TRBV19 and TRBJ2-5, with a possible D match to TRBD1 (6 bases). The germline V gene encodes CDR1 LNHDA and CDR2 SQIVND (reference sequence). This CDR3 spans 16 amino acids. The V end lost 3 bases, the J end lost 7 bases, and 21 bases lay between the germline ends. Here the CDR3 DNA reads TGTGCCAGTAGTATTTCGGGACAAGGCCTATCATGGACCCAGTACTTC. Protein sequence: CASSISGQGLSWTQYF.

V is TRBV7-2 and J is TRBJ2-3; 10 bases map to TRBD2. This CDR3 is built from 18 residues. With V trimmed by 1 base and J by 4 bases, 11 bases remained unmatched. The V gene's germline CDR1 is SGHTA and CDR2 FQGNSA. This CDR3 reads CASSLGSSGRKKADTQYF. The CDR3, as DNA: TGTGCCAGCAGCTTAGGGTCTAGCGGGAGAAAGAAGGCAGATACGCAGTATTTT. The full variable domain, with the rest looked up from reference TRBV7-2 and TRBJ2-3, is GAGVSQSPSNKVTEKGKDVELRCDPISGHTALYWYRQSLGQGLEFLIYFQGNSAPDKSGLPSDRFSAERTGGSVSTLTIQRTQQEDSAVYLCASSLGSSGRKKADTQYFGPGTRLTVL.

This clonotype showed up just once. V gene TRBV6-5 combines with J gene TRBJ1-1, with D unclear. The germline V gene encodes CDR1 MNHEY and CDR2 SVGAGI. V lost 8 bases, J lost 1 base, and 14 bases lay in between. The CDR3 loop spans 14 amino acids. CDR3 in amino acids: CASSSRSANTEAFF. The CDR3 nucleotides read TGTGCCAGCTCCTCCAGGTCCGCGAACACTGAAGCTTTCTTT.

The table lists this clonotype with many counts. The rearrangement uses TRBV29-1 and TRBJ2-4; 7 bases match TRBD1. With 4 bases clipped from V and 0 bases from J, the junction kept 15 bases outside the gene matches. The CDR3 is made up of 18 amino acids. CDR1 and CDR2 (germline): SQVTM, ANQGSEA. The CDR3 protein is CSVGETGLFSKAKNIQYF. The CDR3 DNA reads as TGCAGCGTTGGTGAGACAGGGTTATTTAGTAAAGCCAAAAACATTCAGTACTTC.

This sequence joins TRBV20-1 and TRBJ1-5; TRBD1 might be the D (5 bases). Germline loops: CDR1 DFQATT, CDR2 SNEGSKA (reference sequence). Trimming pared 1 base from V and 0 bases from J, leaving 16 bases between. This CDR3 has 17 amino acids. CDR3: CSARAYNPGPSNQPQHF. As DNA, the CDR3 is TGCAGTGCTAGAGCTTACAATCCGGGGCCTAGCAATCAGCCCCAGCATTTT.

This clonotype was seen more than once but under ten times. One junction end disagrees with the germline gene, perhaps due to a read error. The chain uses TRBV7-9 and TRBJ1-1; possibly TRBD1 for D (5 bases). The germline CDR1 and CDR2 sequences are SEHNR and FQNEAQ (reference sequence). This CDR3 comprises 13 residues. CDR3 coding DNA: TGTGCCAGCAGCTTAGAGTGGGGCACTGAAGTTTTCTTT. Its protein is CASSLEWGTEVFF. Full variable domain (outside the CDR3, taken from reference TRBV7-9 and TRBJ1-1): DTGVSQNPRHKITKRGQNVTFRCDPISEHNRLYWYRQTLGQGPEFLTYFQNEAQLEKSRLLSDRFSAERPKGSFSTLEIQRTEQGDSAMYLCASSLEWGTEVFFGQGTRLTVV.

This sequence joins TRBV6-5 and TRBJ2-7; no reliable D call. Trimming shortened V by 7 bases and J by 0 bases, and 10 bases separated the two germline ends. This CDR3 is 13 amino acids long. Germline V gene sequence: CDR1 MNHEY, CDR2 SVGAGI. The CDR3 loop reads CASTRSSSYEQYF. The CDR3 DNA is TGTGCCAGCACGAGGAGTAGCTCCTACGAGCAGTACTTC.